This paragraph covers one T cell receptor beta chain sequence. This CDR3 contains 15 residues. Trimming cost V 6 bases and J 4 bases; bases outside gene matches: 11. Each patient came to thyroid surgery without any prior treatment (of any kind). This entry is derived from a study of metastatic and nonmetastatic thyroid tumors. Study-level information: Comparison of repertoires was carried out across blood and tumor or nodule tissue from malignant and benign thyroid patients.

TCRdb reanalyzed the PCR reads via MiXCR. The table records tens of thousands of clones, approximately 19% of them present only once. Specimen: blood. The sequence came from a female donor with papillary thyroid cancer or a benign thyroid nodule (not recorded which). Some clones in this sample may be carry-over from other donors' samples. The J gene is TRBJ2-5, the V gene TRBV12-3 or TRBV12-4; 7 positions match TRBD1. CDR3 protein: CASSPGEGGRETQYF. As DNA, the CDR3 is TGTGCCAGCAGCCCGGGTGAAGGGGGCCGAGAGACCCAGTACTTC.